A selection of T cell receptor beta chains follows, all from one sample in a study of spatial heterogeneity in lung cancer. TCRdb processed the 5' RACE reads anew with MiXCR; each CDR3 protein has one entry. The table shows around 110,000 distinct CDR3 sequences, with more than 10% occurring only once. Specimen: PBMCs, collected at follow-up. Receptors originate from a male donor with early-stage non-small cell lung cancer. The CDR3 runs from the conserved cysteine through the conserved F or W. A D gene is named only where the DNA matches it firmly. Expanded clones get a size class; other rows say once, few or many, or leave the size out.

clone_size d_call j_call v_call cdr3_aa cdr3_nt
many TRBD2 TRBJ2-7 TRBV5-1 CASSYRTSGALSSYEQYF TGCGCCAGCAGCTATCGGACTAGCGGGGCCTTAAGCTCCTACGAGCAGTACTTC
. . TRBJ1-2 TRBV28 CASSQGGTFGYTF TGTGCCAGCTCCCAAGGAGGAACTTTTGGCTACACCTTC
. TRBD1 TRBJ1-1 TRBV6-5 CASTGGLGTEAFF TGTGCCAGCACAGGGGGCTTGGGCACTGAAGCTTTCTTT
few . TRBJ1-4 TRBV5-3 CARSLTRSRYEKLFF TGTGCCAGAAGCCTCACAAGGTCCCGGTATGAAAAACTGTTTTTT
few . TRBJ1-2 TRBV7-9 CASSGTVYGYTF TGTGCCAGCAGCGGGACGGTATATGGCTACACCTTC
. TRBD1 TRBJ1-3 TRBV9 CASSLRTGGRGNTIYF TGTGCCAGCAGCTTAAGGACAGGGGGCAGAGGAAACACCATATATTTT
few . TRBJ1-1 TRBV10-3 CAISERGAAMNTEAFF TGTGCCATCAGTGAAAGGGGGGCAGCCATGAACACTGAAGCTTTCTTT
many TRBD1 TRBJ2-5 TRBV4-3 CASSQDTGQGHQYF TGCGCCAGCAGCCAAGATACGGGACAGGGGCACCAGTACTTC
. TRBD1 TRBJ1-2 TRBV20-1 CSARHGQGRGYTF TGCAGTGCTAGACACGGACAGGGTAGGGGCTACACCTTC
. . TRBJ2-5 TRBV12-5 CASGGDQPGTQYF TGTGCTAGTGGTGGTGACCAGCCGGGGACCCAGTACTTC
few . TRBJ1-2 TRBV7-9 CASSSDRTVYGYTF TGTGCCAGCAGCTCCGACAGGACGGTCTATGGCTACACCTTC
few TRBD2 TRBJ2-3 TRBV20-1 CSARDQGQRGGVDTQYF TGCAGTGCTAGAGATCAGGGGCAGCGGGGGGGTGTAGATACGCAGTATTTT
many . TRBJ2-5 TRBV5-1 CASSRDGRNQETQYF TGCGCCAGCAGCCGAGACGGAAGGAACCAAGAGACCCAGTACTTC
. . TRBJ1-1 TRBV7-9 CASSHKLEAFF TGTGCCAGCAGCCACAAGCTGGAAGCTTTCTTT
. . TRBJ2-1 TRBV20-1 CSASSVEQFF TGCAGTGCTAGTTCCGTTGAGCAGTTCTTC
few . TRBJ2-1 TRBV12-3/TRBV12-4 CASSFRQGYNEQFF TGTGCCAGCAGTTTCCGCCAGGGGTACAATGAGCAGTTCTTC
. . TRBJ1-6 TRBV7-9 CASSFVGVDSPLHF TGTGCCAGCAGCTTTGTGGGGGTGGATTCACCCCTCCACTTT
few . TRBJ2-1 TRBV28 CASSTPGQGEQFF TGTGCCAGCTCGACCCCGGGGCAGGGTGAGCAGTTCTTC
few TRBD1 TRBJ1-5 TRBV2 CASRQDRGLNQPQHF TGTGCCAGCAGACAAGACAGGGGGCTTAATCAGCCCCAGCATTTT
. TRBD1 TRBJ1-4 TRBV27 CASSPGQGEGKLFF TGTGCCAGCAGCCCTGGACAGGGCGAGGGAAAACTGTTTTTT
. . TRBJ2-7 TRBV7-8 CASSFGLRGFYEQYF TGTGCCAGCAGCTTCGGTTTAAGGGGCTTCTACGAGCAGTACTTC
many TRBD1 TRBJ1-6 TRBV25-1 CASRDRVNSPLHF TGTGCCAGCAGGGACAGGGTTAATTCACCCCTCCACTTT
. . TRBJ2-7 TRBV6-5 CASSPVGHSSYEQYF TGTGCCAGCAGTCCCGTGGGGCATAGCTCCTACGAGCAGTACTTC
. TRBD1 TRBJ2-5 TRBV5-1 CASSLLPRQGTVQETQYF TGCGCCAGCAGCTTATTGCCCCGACAGGGGACCGTACAAGAGACCCAGTACTTC
few . TRBJ2-7 TRBV5-1 CASTGSGTYEQYF TGCGCCAGCACGGGATCCGGGACGTACGAGCAGTACTTC
few . TRBJ2-5 TRBV7-9 CASSTYRTQYF TGTGCCAGCAGCACCTATAGAACCCAGTACTTC
few TRBD1 TRBJ2-7 TRBV28 CASTSDREVPEQYF TGTGCCAGCACCTCAGACAGGGAAGTACCCGAGCAGTACTTC
. . TRBJ1-2 TRBV18 CASSPVTVSNYGYTF TGTGCCAGCTCACCCGTGACAGTTTCTAACTATGGCTACACCTTC
. . TRBJ1-2 TRBV21-1 CASSKSPLTAPARYGYTF TGTGCCAGCAGCAAAAGCCCCTTGACAGCTCCAGCCCGGTATGGCTACACCTTC
few TRBD1 TRBJ1-1 TRBV5-1 CASSGDRNTEAFF TGCGCCAGCAGCGGGGACAGAAACACTGAAGCTTTCTTT
. . TRBJ1-1 TRBV5-1 CASSFGRNTEAFF TGCGCCAGCAGCTTCGGGAGGAACACTGAAGCTTTCTTT
few . TRBJ2-1 TRBV6-2/TRBV6-3 CASSLLGSAPPQRFF TGTGCCAGCAGTCTCCTGGGTAGCGCTCCCCCCCAGCGGTTCTTC
few . TRBJ2-5 TRBV7-2 CASSLQSGRETQYF TGTGCCAGCAGCTTACAATCGGGTCGGGAGACCCAGTACTTC
. TRBD2 TRBJ2-1 TRBV24-1 CATSARASGGYNEQFF TGTGCCACCAGTGCCCGGGCTAGCGGAGGATACAATGAGCAGTTCTTC
few . TRBJ2-7 TRBV29-1 CSVTGPSSYEQYF TGCAGCGTTACAGGGCCTAGCTCCTACGAGCAGTACTTC
many TRBD1 TRBJ2-3 TRBV10-3 CAISGTGAASDTQYF TGTGCCATCAGTGGGACAGGGGCGGCATCGGATACGCAGTATTTT
many . TRBJ2-2 TRBV7-7 CASSLRGDTGELFF TGTGCTAGCAGCTTAAGGGGGGATACCGGGGAGCTGTTTTTT
few . TRBJ2-3 TRBV7-9 CASSLNVDTQYF TGTGCCAGCAGCCTAAATGTAGATACGCAGTATTTT
few TRBD1 TRBJ1-1 TRBV11-2 CASSWQGAVTEAFF TGTGCCAGCAGCTGGCAGGGGGCGGTCACTGAAGCTTTCTTT